This T cell receptor (beta chain) comes out of a study of T cell repertoires in cytomegalovirus infection. Turning to the study itself: Researchers turned to recently identified HLA-C-restricted CMV epitopes as well as well-studied HLA-B-restricted ones. Findings and caveats of the study: What dominated the ex vivo response were HLA-C-restricted CMV-specific TCR beta clonotypes.

For this clonotype: What it recognizes is unknown.

Germline V gives CDR1 SGHTA, CDR2 FQGTGA. The CDR3 extends over 15 amino acids. V lost 3 bases, J lost 10 bases, and 16 bases lay in between. TCRdb fed the reads into MiXCR, producing one record per CDR3 protein. The table has about 310,000 distinct CDR3 sequences, roughly 25% seen once. The chain is built from TRBV7-3 and TRBJ1-6; no reliable D call. The sequence was obtained from a human donor in good health (CMV status not recorded). Some clones in this sample may be carry-over from other donors' samples. The starting material was cultured PBMCs, obtained from culture after CMV antigen stimulation. The CDR3 region has the DNA TGTGCCAGCAGCTTGACGACAACTTTGGCATCACCCCTCCACTTT. It is translated as CASSLTTTLASPLHF.